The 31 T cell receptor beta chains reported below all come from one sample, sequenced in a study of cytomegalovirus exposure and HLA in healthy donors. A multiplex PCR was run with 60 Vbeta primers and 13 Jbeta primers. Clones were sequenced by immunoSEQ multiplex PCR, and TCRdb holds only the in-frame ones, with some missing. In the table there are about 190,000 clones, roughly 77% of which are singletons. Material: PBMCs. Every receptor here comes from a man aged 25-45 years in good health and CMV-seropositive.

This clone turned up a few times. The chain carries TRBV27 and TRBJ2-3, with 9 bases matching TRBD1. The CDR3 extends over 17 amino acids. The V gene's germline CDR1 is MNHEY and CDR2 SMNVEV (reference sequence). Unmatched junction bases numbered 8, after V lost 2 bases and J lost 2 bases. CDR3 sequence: CASSLRTGAIVTDTQYF. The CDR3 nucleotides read TGTGCCAGCAGTTTAAGGACAGGGGCAATCGTCACAGATACGCAGTATTTT.

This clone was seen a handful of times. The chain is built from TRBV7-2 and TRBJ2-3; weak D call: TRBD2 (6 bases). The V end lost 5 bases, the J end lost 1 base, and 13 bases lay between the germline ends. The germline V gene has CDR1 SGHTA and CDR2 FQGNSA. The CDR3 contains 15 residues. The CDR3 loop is CASSPGRGGTDTQYF. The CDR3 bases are TGTGCCAGCAGCCCGGGGCGGGGCGGCACAGATACGCAGTATTTT.

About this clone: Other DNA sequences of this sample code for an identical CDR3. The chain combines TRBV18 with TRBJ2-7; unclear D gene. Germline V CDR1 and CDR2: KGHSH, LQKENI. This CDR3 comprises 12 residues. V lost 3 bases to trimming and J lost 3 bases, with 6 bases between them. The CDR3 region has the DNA TGTGCCAGCTCACCTTCCAACTACGAGCAGTACTTC. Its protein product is CASSPSNYEQYF.

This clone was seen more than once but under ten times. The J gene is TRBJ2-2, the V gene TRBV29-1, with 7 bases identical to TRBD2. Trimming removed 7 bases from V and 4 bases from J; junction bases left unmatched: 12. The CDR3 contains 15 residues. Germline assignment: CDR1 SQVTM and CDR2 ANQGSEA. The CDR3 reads CSARTVAGSTGELFF. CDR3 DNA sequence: TGCAGCGCCCGAACGGTAGCGGGCAGCACCGGGGAGCTGTTTTTT.

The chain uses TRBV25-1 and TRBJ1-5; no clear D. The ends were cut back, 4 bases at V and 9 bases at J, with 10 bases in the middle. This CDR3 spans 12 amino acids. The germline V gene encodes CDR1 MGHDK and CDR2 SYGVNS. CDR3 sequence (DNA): TGTGCCAGCAGTGGTACCGAGGGGCCCCAGCATTTT. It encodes CASSGTEGPQHF.

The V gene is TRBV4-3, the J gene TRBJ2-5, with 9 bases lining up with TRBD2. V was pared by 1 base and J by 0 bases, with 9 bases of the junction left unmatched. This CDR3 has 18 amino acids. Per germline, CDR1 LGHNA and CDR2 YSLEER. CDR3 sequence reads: CASSQGRGGSLYQETQYF. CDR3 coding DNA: TGCGCCAGCAGCCAAGGGCGGGGGGGGTCCCTGTACCAAGAGACCCAGTACTTC.

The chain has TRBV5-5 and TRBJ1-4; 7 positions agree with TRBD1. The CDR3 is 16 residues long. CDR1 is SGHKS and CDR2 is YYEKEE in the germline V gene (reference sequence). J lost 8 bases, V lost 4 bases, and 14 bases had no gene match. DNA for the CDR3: TGTGCCAGCAGCCCTGGAGGCGAGGGGGCAGGGGAAAAACTGTTTTTT. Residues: CASSPGGEGAGEKLFF.

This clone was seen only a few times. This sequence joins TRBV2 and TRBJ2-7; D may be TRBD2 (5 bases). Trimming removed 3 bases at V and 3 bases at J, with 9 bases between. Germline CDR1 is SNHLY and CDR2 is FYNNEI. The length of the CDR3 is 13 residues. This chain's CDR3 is CASSEPGFYEQYF. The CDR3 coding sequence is TGTGCCAGCAGTGAGCCGGGGTTCTACGAGCAGTACTTC.

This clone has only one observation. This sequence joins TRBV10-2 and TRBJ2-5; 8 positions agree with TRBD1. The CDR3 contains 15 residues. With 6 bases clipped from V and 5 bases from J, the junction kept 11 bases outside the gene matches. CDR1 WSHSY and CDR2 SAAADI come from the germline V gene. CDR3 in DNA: TGCGCCAGCAGCTCCGGACAGGGAATGATCGAGACCCAGTACTTC. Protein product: CASSSGQGMIETQYF.

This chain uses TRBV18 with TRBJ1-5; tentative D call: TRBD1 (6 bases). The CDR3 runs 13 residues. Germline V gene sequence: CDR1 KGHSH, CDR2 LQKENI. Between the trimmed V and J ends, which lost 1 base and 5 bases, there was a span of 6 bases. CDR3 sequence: CASSPQGDQPQHF. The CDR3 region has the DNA TGTGCCAGCTCACCACAGGGGGATCAGCCCCAGCATTTT. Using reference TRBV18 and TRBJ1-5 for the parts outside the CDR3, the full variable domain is NAGVMQNPRHLVRRRGQEARLRCSPMKGHSHVYWYRQLPEEGLKFMVYLQKENIIDESGMPKERFSAEFPKEGPSILRIQQVVRGDSAAYFCASSPQGDQPQHFGDGTRLSIL.

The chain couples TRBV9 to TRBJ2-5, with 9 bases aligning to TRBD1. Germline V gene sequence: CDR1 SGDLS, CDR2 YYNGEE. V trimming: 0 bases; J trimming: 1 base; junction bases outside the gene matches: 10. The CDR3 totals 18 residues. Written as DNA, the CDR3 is TGTGCCAGCAGCGTAGGCCAGTGGGACAGGGTGGGCCAAGAGACCCAGTACTTC. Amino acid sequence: CASSVGQWDRVGQETQYF.

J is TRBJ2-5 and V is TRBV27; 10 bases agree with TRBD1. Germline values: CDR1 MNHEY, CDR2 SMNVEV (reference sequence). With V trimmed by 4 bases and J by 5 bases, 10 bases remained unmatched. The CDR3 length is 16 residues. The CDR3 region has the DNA TGTGCCAGCAGTTGGGGAATGACAGGGGGCGCGGAGACCCAGTACTTC. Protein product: CASSWGMTGGAETQYF.

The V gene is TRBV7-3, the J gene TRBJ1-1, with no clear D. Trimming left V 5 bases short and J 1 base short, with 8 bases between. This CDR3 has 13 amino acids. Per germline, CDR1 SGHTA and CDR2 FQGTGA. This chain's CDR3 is CASSTTQNTEAFF. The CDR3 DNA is TGTGCCAGCAGCACAACACAGAACACTGAAGCTTTCTTT.

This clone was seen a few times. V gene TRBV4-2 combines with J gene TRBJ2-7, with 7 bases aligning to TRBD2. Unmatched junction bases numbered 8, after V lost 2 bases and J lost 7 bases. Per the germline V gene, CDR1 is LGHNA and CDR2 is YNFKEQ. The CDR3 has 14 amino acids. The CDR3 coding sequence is TGTGCCAGCAGCCAATTATTTGGGAGGGGTGAGCAGTACTTC. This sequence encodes CASSQLFGRGEQYF.

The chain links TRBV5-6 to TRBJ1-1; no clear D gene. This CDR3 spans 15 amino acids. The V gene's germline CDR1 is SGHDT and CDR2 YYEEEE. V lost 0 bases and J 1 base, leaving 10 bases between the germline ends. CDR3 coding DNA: TGTGCCAGCAGCTTGGGGGCAGGAGGGAACACTGAAGCTTTCTTT. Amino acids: CASSLGAGGNTEAFF.

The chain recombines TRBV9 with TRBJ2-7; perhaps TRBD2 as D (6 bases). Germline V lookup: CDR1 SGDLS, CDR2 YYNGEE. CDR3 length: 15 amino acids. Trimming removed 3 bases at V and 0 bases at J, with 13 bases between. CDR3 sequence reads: CASSASGVSSYEQYF. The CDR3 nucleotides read TGTGCCAGCAGCGCCTCGGGAGTCAGCTCCTACGAGCAGTACTTC.

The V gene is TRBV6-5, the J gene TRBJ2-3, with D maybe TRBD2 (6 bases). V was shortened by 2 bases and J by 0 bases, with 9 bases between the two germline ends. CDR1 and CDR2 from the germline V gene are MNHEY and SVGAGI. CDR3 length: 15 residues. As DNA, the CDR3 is TGTGCCAGCAGTTACCTTGGGGGGAGCACAGATACGCAGTATTTT. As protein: CASSYLGGSTDTQYF.

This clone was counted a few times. The CDR3 region has the DNA TGTGCCAGCAGCCAGGGACAGGGCTCCGCCTACGAGCAGTACTTC. Its protein is CASSQGQGSAYEQYF. The chain combines TRBV11-2 with TRBJ2-7; the match to TRBD1 covers 9 bases. CDR1 is SGHAT and CDR2 is FQNNGV in the germline V gene. Germline trimming cut 5 bases from V and 2 bases from J; bases unmatched to any gene: 7. The CDR3 covers 15 residues.

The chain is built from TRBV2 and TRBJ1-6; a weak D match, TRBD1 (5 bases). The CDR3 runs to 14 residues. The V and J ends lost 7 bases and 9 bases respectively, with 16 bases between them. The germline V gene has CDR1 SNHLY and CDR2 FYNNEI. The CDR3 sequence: CASIPGTGGSPLHF. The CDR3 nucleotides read TGTGCCAGCATCCCCGGGACGGGGGGTTCACCCCTCCACTTT.

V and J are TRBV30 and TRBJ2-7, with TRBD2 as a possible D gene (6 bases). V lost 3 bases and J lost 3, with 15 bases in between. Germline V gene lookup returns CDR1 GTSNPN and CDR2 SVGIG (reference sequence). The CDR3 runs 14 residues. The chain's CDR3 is CAWRSFGTVYEQYF. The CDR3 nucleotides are TGTGCCTGGAGGTCCTTCGGGACTGTCTACGAGCAGTACTTC.

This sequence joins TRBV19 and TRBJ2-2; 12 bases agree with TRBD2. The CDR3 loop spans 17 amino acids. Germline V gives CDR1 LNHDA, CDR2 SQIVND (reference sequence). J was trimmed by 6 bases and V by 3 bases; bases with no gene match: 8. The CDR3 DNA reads TGTGCCAGTAGTATGAGGCTAGCGGGAGGGCCAGCCGGGGAGCTGTTTTTT. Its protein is CASSMRLAGGPAGELFF.

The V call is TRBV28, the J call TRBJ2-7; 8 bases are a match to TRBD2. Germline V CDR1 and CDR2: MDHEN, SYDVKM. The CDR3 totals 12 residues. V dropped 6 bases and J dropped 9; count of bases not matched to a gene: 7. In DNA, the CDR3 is TGTGCCAGCAGCCGAGCGGGGGTCGGGCAGTACTTC. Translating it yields CASSRAGVGQYF. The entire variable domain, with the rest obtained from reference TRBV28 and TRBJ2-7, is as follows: DVKVTQSSRYLVKRTGEKVFLECVQDMDHENMFWYRQDPGLGLRLIYFSYDVKMKEKGDIPEGYSVSREKKERFSLILESASTNQTSMYLCASSRAGVGQYFGPGTRLTVT.

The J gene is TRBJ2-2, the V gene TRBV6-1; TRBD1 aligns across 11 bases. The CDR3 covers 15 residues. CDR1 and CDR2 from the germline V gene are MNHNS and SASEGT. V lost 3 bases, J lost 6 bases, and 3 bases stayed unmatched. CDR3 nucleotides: TGTGCCAGCAGTGACCGGGGACAGGGGGCCGGGGAGCTGTTTTTT. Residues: CASSDRGQGAGELFF.

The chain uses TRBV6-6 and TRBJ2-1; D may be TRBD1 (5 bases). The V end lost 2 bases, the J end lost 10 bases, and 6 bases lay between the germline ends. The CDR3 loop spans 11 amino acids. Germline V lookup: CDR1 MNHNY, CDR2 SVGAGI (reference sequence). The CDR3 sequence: CASSYGAEQFF. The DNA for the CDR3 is TGTGCCAGCAGTTACGGGGCGGAGCAGTTCTTC.

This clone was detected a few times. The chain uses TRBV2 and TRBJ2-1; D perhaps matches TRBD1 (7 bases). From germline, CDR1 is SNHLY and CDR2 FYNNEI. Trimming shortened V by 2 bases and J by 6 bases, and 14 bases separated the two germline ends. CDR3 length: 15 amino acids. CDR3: CASSERQGGGNEQFF. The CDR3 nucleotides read TGTGCCAGCAGTGAAAGGCAGGGGGGTGGCAATGAGCAGTTCTTC.

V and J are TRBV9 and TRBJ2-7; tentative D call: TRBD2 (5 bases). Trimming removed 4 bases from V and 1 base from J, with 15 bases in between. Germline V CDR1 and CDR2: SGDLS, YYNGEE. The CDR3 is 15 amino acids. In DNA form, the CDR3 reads TGTGCCAGCAGCCCCAAAAGCGGCCCATCCTACGAGCAGTACTTC. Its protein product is CASSPKSGPSYEQYF.

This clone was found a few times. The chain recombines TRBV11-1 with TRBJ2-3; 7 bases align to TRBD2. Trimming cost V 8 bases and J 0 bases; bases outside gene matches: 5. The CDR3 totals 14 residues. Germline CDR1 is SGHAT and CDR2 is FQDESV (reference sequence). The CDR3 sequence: CASGVSGSTDTQYF. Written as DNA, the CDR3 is TGTGCCAGCGGGGTTAGCGGGAGCACAGATACGCAGTATTTT.

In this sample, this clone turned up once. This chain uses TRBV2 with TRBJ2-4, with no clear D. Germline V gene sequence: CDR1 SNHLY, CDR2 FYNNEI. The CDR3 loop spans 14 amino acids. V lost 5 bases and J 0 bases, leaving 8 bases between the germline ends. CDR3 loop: CASSPTVAKNIQYF. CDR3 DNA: TGTGCCAGCAGTCCAACAGTAGCCAAAAACATTCAGTACTTC.

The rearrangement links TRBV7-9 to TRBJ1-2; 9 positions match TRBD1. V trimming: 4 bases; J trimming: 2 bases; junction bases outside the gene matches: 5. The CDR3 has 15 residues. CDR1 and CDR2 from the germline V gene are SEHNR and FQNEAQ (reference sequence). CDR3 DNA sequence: TGTGCCAGCAGCTCCTCCGGGACAGGGAACTATGGCTACACCTTC. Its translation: CASSSSGTGNYGYTF. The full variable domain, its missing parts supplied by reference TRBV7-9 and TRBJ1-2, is DTGVSQNPRHKITKRGQNVTFRCDPISEHNRLYWYRQTLGQGPEFLTYFQNEAQLEKSRLLSDRFSAERPKGSFSTLEIQRTEQGDSAMYLCASSSSGTGNYGYTFGSGTRLTVV.

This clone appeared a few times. CDR3 residues: CASSQGGGVAGGYEQYF. CDR3 nucleotide sequence: TGTGCCAGCAGCCAAGGGGGAGGGGTAGCGGGAGGTTACGAGCAGTACTTC. V gene TRBV4-2 combines with J gene TRBJ2-5; 10 nucleotides match TRBD2. The DNA matches TRBJ2-7 better at its end, which makes the J call doubtful. Germline values: CDR1 LGHNA, CDR2 YNFKEQ. This CDR3 has 17 residues.

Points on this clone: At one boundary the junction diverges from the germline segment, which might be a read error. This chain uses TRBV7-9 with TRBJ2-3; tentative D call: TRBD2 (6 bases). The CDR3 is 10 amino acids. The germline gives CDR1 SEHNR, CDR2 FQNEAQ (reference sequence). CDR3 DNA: TGTTCCAGCGAGTGGGGGGCGCAGTATTTT. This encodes CSSEWGAQYF.